These 3 T cell receptor beta chains share one sample of origin, sequenced in a study of cytomegalovirus exposure and HLA in healthy donors. With 60 Vbeta and 13 Jbeta primers, the PCR was carried out. This table comes from immunoSEQ multiplex PCR, and its TCRdb copy is limited to in-frame clones, with some not included. Among about 190,000 clones listed, just under 75% were seen once. Sequencing was carried out using PBMCs. Source of these receptors: a man aged 25-40 years in good health and CMV-seropositive.

This clone was seen a few times. The gene calls are TRBV7-8 and TRBJ2-7; 11 positions agree with TRBD1. This CDR3 comprises 15 residues. Trimming at V came to 5 bases and at J to 4 bases, leaving 7 bases not matched to a gene. CDR1 is SGHVS and CDR2 is FQNEAQ in the germline V gene. DNA for the CDR3: TGTGCCAGCAGCCTAGGAGGGACAGGGGGGTACGAGCAGTACTTC. It codes for CASSLGGTGGYEQYF. The variable domain in full, with the rest retrieved from reference TRBV7-8 and TRBJ2-7, is GAGVSQSPRYKVAKRGQDVALRCDPISGHVSLFWYQQALGQGPEFLTYFQNEAQLDKSGLPSDRFFAERPEGSVSTLKIQRTQQEDSAVYLCASSLGGTGGYEQYFGPGTRLTVT.

This sequence joins TRBV7-2 and TRBJ2-5; tentatively, D is TRBD1 (7 bases). V gave up 5 bases and J gave up 2 bases, with 15 bases separating them. The CDR3 contains 15 residues. Germline V gene sequence: CDR1 SGHTA, CDR2 FQGNSA. The CDR3 region has the DNA TGTGCCAGCAGCCGCGGCAGGGGGGTTCAAGAGACCCAGTACTTC. This sequence encodes CASSRGRGVQETQYF.

CDR3 region: CASSRDRHRTYEQYF. For the CDR3, the DNA is TGTGCCAGCTCCCGGGACAGGCACCGAACCTACGAGCAGTACTTC. The rearrangement joins TRBV7-9 to TRBJ2-7; 8 bases are shared with TRBD1. The CDR3 has 15 amino acids. J gave up 2 bases and V 8 bases, and 11 bases lay outside the gene matches. Germline-derived CDR1 and CDR2 are SEHNR and FQNEAQ (reference sequence).